A selection of T cell receptor beta chains follows, all from one sample in a study of early T cells in non-severe SARS-CoV-2 infection. TCRdb redid the calling of the 5' RACE reads with MiXCR, one entry per CDR3 protein. The sample carries roughly 53,000 distinct CDR3 sequences, around 12% recorded once. The sample consisted of whole blood, taken at baseline. Every receptor here comes from an adult who was a healthcare worker with PCR-confirmed SARS-CoV-2 infection or an uninfected control (not recorded which). Each CDR3 is given with its conserved first and last residue. A D gene is named only where the DNA matches it firmly. The listing skips clone size in some rows; elsewhere it reads once, few, many or a size class.

>12|NA|TRBJ2-4|NA|TRBV11-2
CASSLAGVIQYF
TGTGCCAGCAGCTTAGCGGGAGTGATTCAGTACTTC
>17|few|TRBJ1-2|NA|TRBV12-3/TRBV12-4
CASRRNWDPNVGYGYTF
TGTGCCAGCCGCCGAAATTGGGATCCGAACGTTGGCTATGGCTACACCTTC
>13|many|TRBJ2-5|NA|TRBV24-1
CATRRGPGETQYF
TGTGCCACCCGACGAGGACCGGGGGAGACCCAGTACTTC
>14|many|TRBJ1-5|TRBD1|TRBV7-2
CASSTDRGPQPQHF
TGTGCCAGCAGCACGGACAGGGGGCCTCAGCCCCAGCATTTT
>14|few|TRBJ1-1|NA|TRBV9
CASSVEIRSTEAFF
TGTGCCAGCAGCGTAGAGATCCGGAGCACTGAAGCTTTCTTT
>17|NA|TRBJ2-1|NA|TRBV4-3
CASSQVLRRVGGNEQFF
TGCGCCAGCAGCCAAGTGCTCAGACGCGTAGGTGGAAATGAGCAGTTCTTC
>16|few|TRBJ2-1|TRBD2|TRBV18
CASSPSLAGTHNEQFF
TGTGCCAGCTCACCGTCGCTAGCGGGAACCCACAATGAGCAGTTCTTC
>13|NA|TRBJ2-3|NA|TRBV7-6
CASSSSNTDTQYF
TGTGCCAGCAGCTCTAGTAACACAGATACGCAGTATTTT
>16|NA|TRBJ2-7|NA|TRBV28
CASSFRQLPPYEEQYF
TGTGCCAGCAGTTTCAGACAGTTACCCCCCTACGAGGAGCAGTACTTC
>17|few|TRBJ2-3|NA|TRBV29-1
CSVRNSYWQESTDTQYF
TGCAGCGTTCGAAATTCGTATTGGCAGGAAAGCACAGATACGCAGTATTTT
>16|once|TRBJ2-7|TRBD2|TRBV3-1
CASSQRPAGDAYEQYF
TGTGCCAGCAGCCAACGTCCGGCGGGAGACGCCTACGAGCAGTACTTC
>14|many|TRBJ2-7|NA|TRBV7-2
CASSLGPSSYEQYF
TGTGCCAGCAGCTTGGGACCGAGTTCCTACGAGCAGTACTTC
>17|many|TRBJ2-7|NA|TRBV5-4
CASSFNIGNSINYEQYF
TGTGCCAGCAGCTTCAATATCGGGAACTCCATAAACTACGAGCAGTACTTC
>15|NA|TRBJ1-5|TRBD1|TRBV4-3
CASSQAGTGGQPQHF
TGCGCCAGCAGCCAAGCCGGGACAGGAGGACAGCCCCAGCATTTT
>16|NA|TRBJ2-6|NA|TRBV7-6
CASSLGSSAGANVLTF
TGTGCCAGCAGCTTAGGGAGCAGTGCTGGGGCCAACGTCCTGACTTTC
>13|few|TRBJ1-3|NA|TRBV28
CASSLPPGNTIYF
TGTGCCAGCAGTCTACCCCCAGGAAACACCATATATTTT
>14|many|TRBJ2-1|NA|TRBV29-1
CSVEGQGLNNEQFF
TGCAGCGTTGAGGGGCAGGGCTTAAACAATGAGCAGTTCTTC
>15|NA|TRBJ2-1|NA|TRBV27
CASSFSGVIYNEQFF
TGTGCCAGCAGTTTTTCGGGGGTAATATACAATGAGCAGTTCTTC
>13|many|TRBJ1-1|NA|TRBV11-3
CASSLVPGAEAFF
TGTGCCAGCAGCTTAGTTCCCGGGGCAGAAGCTTTCTTT
>14|few|TRBJ1-6|TRBD1|TRBV11-2
CASSRGQSNSPLHF
TGTGCCAGCAGCAGGGGACAGTCTAATTCACCCCTCCACTTT
>16|many|TRBJ2-7|TRBD2|TRBV7-2
CASSPGLAGGTYEQYF
TGTGCCAGCAGCCCGGGACTAGCGGGAGGTACCTACGAGCAGTACTTC
>14|many|TRBJ1-4|NA|TRBV28
CASSLLFANEKLFF
TGTGCCAGCAGTTTATTGTTTGCTAATGAAAAACTGTTTTTT
>17|few|TRBJ2-3|NA|TRBV10-1
CASSEGRVAKTTDTQYF
TGCGCCAGCAGTGAGGGGCGTGTAGCGAAGACCACAGATACGCAGTATTTT
>13|many|TRBJ1-5|NA|TRBV2
CASTGEGLQPQHF
TGTGCCAGCACCGGGGAGGGACTGCAGCCCCAGCATTTT
>14|many|TRBJ2-1|NA|TRBV27
CASSLGAGWNEQFF
TGTGCCAGCAGCTTAGGGGCAGGGTGGAATGAGCAGTTCTTC
>18|few|TRBJ2-6|TRBD2|TRBV4-1
CASSQSRTRGSGANVLTF
TGCGCCAGCAGCCAGTCTCGGACTAGGGGCTCTGGGGCCAACGTCCTGACTTTC
>14|few|TRBJ2-7|TRBD1|TRBV18
CASSTGTGPLEQYF
TGTGCCAGCTCAACCGGGACAGGGCCCCTCGAGCAGTACTTC
>13|few|TRBJ2-7|NA|TRBV4-3
CASSPRWAGEQYF
TGCGCCAGCAGCCCCCGTTGGGCTGGCGAGCAGTACTTC
>12|NA|TRBJ1-2|TRBD1|TRBV29-1
CSATDRGIGYTF
TGCAGCGCTACGGACAGGGGGATAGGCTACACCTTC
>13|NA|TRBJ2-7|NA|TRBV28
CVSETSRRLEQYF
TGTGTCAGCGAAACTAGCCGGAGGCTCGAGCAGTACTTC
>13|many|TRBJ1-2|NA|TRBV25-1
CASSEFAGAGFTF
TGTGCCAGCAGTGAATTCGCAGGGGCGGGGTTCACCTTC
>12|NA|TRBJ2-1|NA|TRBV7-9
CASSLALDEQFF
TGTGCCAGCAGCTTAGCGTTGGATGAGCAGTTCTTC
>16|many|TRBJ2-7|TRBD2|TRBV12-3/TRBV12-4
CASSPLGTSGSYEQYF
TGTGCCAGCAGTCCCCTCGGGACTAGCGGGTCCTACGAGCAGTACTTC
>15|few|TRBJ2-1|TRBD1|TRBV5-1
CASSLEEGQYNEQFF
TGCGCCAGCAGCTTGGAAGAGGGACAGTACAATGAGCAGTTCTTC
>14|few|TRBJ2-7|TRBD2|TRBV12-3/TRBV12-4
CASSRLATSYEQYF
TGTGCCAGCAGTCGACTAGCGACCTCCTACGAGCAGTACTTC
>16|NA|TRBJ2-3|NA|TRBV4-3
CASSQVAEGPRASQYF
TGCGCCAGCAGCCAAGTAGCGGAGGGACCCCGAGCGTCGCAGTATTTT
>15|NA|TRBJ1-1|NA|TRBV4-1
CASSPMYSMNTEAFF
TGCGCCAGCAGCCCCATGTACTCCATGAACACTGAAGCTTTCTTT
>12|NA|TRBJ2-7|NA|TRBV7-6
CASSLTRYEQYF
TGTGCCAGCAGCTTGACTCGATACGAGCAGTACTTC
>17|NA|TRBJ2-5|TRBD2|TRBV7-2
CASSLARGLAGVETQYF
TGTGCCAGCAGCTTAGCGCGGGGACTAGCGGGAGTAGAGACCCAGTACTTC
>17|many|TRBJ2-1|NA|TRBV4-3
CASSQGNVGGSYNEQFF
TGCGCCAGCAGCCAAGGGAATGTAGGGGGGTCCTACAATGAGCAGTTCTTC
>16|NA|TRBJ2-3|NA|TRBV5-4
CASSLGRGTSTDTQYF
TGTGCCAGCAGCTTGGGGCGGGGCACTAGCACAGATACGCAGTATTTT
>13|NA|TRBJ2-7|TRBD1|TRBV11-3
CASRSGQGNEQYF
TGTGCCAGCAGGTCGGGACAGGGGAACGAGCAGTACTTC
>9|few|TRBJ2-1|NA|TRBV7-9
CASDDEQFF
TGTGCCAGCGATGATGAGCAGTTCTTC
>16|few|TRBJ2-3|NA|TRBV11-2
CASSLGGGQPTDTQYF
TGTGCCAGCAGCTTAGGGGGAGGACAGCCCACAGATACGCAGTATTTT